A single sample gave rise to the 8 T cell receptor beta chains below, sequenced in a study of blood T cell repertoires in COVID-19. TCRdb's table, derived via immunoSEQ multiplex PCR, lists solely in-frame clones and lacks some. The sample consists of about 160,000 clones, 85% of them appearing once. The specimen sequenced was peripheral blood. The receptor source for this set is a human donor with acute or convalescent COVID-19. The donor label of this sample is uncertain.

The chain uses TRBV7-2 and TRBJ1-2, with D uncertain. The CDR3 is 14 residues long. Trimming took 5 bases from V and 8 from J, leaving 18 bases between them. Germline CDR1 reads SGHTA; CDR2 reads FQGNSA. The CDR3 DNA is TGTGCCAGCAGCACGGGTCTAATACGTGGGGGCTACACCTTC. Its translation: CASSTGLIRGGYTF.

The rearrangement links TRBV6-5 to TRBJ2-3, with a possible D match to TRBD2 (7 bases). Germline values: CDR1 MNHEY, CDR2 SVGAGI. The CDR3 loop spans 15 amino acids. With 5 bases removed from V and 1 base from J, the gap between germline ends came to 13 bases. CDR3 nucleotide sequence: TGTGCCAGCAGTAGGGGGGGCCTTGGCACAGATACGCAGTATTTT. Its translation: CASSRGGLGTDTQYF.

The rearrangement joins TRBV27 to TRBJ2-2; 9 bases are shared with TRBD2. Trimming took 3 bases from V and 5 from J; bases not matched to a gene: 4. Germline V gene lookup returns CDR1 MNHEY and CDR2 SMNVEV (reference sequence). This CDR3 has 15 residues. The CDR3 spells CASSFSGGRTGELFF. The CDR3 nucleotides are TGTGCCAGCAGTTTTAGCGGGGGACGTACCGGGGAGCTGTTTTTT.

The chain combines TRBV27 with TRBJ1-2, with a weak D call TRBD1 (5 bases). There are 15 residues in the CDR3. V dropped 4 bases and J dropped 0 bases, with 12 bases sitting between them. The germline V gene encodes CDR1 MNHEY and CDR2 SMNVEV (reference sequence). The DNA of the CDR3 is TGTGCCAGCAGTTACAACAGGCGATCTAACTATGGCTACACCTTC. It codes for CASSYNRRSNYGYTF.

The chain is built from TRBV7-9 and TRBJ2-1; TRBD1 aligns across 9 bases. The CDR3 is 15 residues long. Unmatched junction bases numbered 6, after V lost 5 bases and J lost 4 bases. Germline lookup yields CDR1 SEHNR and CDR2 FQNEAQ (reference sequence). The CDR3 DNA follows: TGTGCCAGCAGCGATGACAGGGGGGATTACAATGAGCAGTTCTTC. This translates into CASSDDRGDYNEQFF.

The rearrangement uses TRBV5-1 and TRBJ2-5; 11 bases line up with TRBD2. Germline CDR1 is SGHRS and CDR2 is YFSETQ. Unmatched junction bases numbered 2, after V lost 2 bases and J lost 2 bases. This CDR3 contains 15 residues. The CDR3 protein is CASSFSSGGQETQYF. CDR3 sequence (DNA): TGCGCCAGCAGCTTCTCTAGCGGGGGGCAAGAGACCCAGTACTTC. Complete variable domain (other parts from reference TRBV5-1 and TRBJ2-5): KAGVTQTPRYLIKTRGQQVTLSCSPISGHRSVSWYQQTPGQGLQFLFEYFSETQRNKGNFPGRFSGRQFSNSRSEMNVSTLELGDSALYLCASSFSSGGQETQYFGPGTRLLVL.

The rearrangement joins TRBV5-4 to TRBJ1-5, with TRBD1 identical over 9 bases. V lost 0 bases to trimming and J lost 9 bases; unmatched junction nucleotides: 4. Per germline, CDR1 SGHNT and CDR2 YYREEE (reference sequence). This CDR3 spans 14 amino acids. The CDR3 here is CASSLGTGVGPQHF. Here the CDR3 DNA reads TGTGCCAGCAGCTTGGGGACAGGGGTTGGGCCCCAGCATTTT. The complete variable domain, with remaining parts taken from reference TRBV5-4 and TRBJ1-5, reads ETGVTQSPTHLIKTRGQQVTLRCSSQSGHNTVSWYQQALGQGPQFIFQYYREEENGRGNFPPRFSGLQFPNYSSELNVNALELDDSALYLCASSLGTGVGPQHFGDGTRLSIL.

The rearrangement joins TRBV3-1 (or the pseudogene TRBV3-2) to TRBJ2-3; 8 bases align to TRBD2. Germline lookup yields CDR1 LGHDT and CDR2 YNNKEL (reference sequence). This CDR3 has 18 amino acids. Trimming cost V 4 bases and J 2 bases; bases outside gene matches: 14. For the CDR3, the DNA is TGTGCCAGCAGCCCCAGTTATGCCGGGACTAGGGACACAGATACGCAGTATTTT. This codes for CASSPSYAGTRDTDTQYF.